This TCR beta chain is drawn from a study of PD-1 blockade in classical Hodgkin lymphoma. The wider study: Patients received nivolumab 3 mg/kg intravenously every 2 weeks.

V was shortened by 3 bases and J by 9 bases, with 12 bases between the two germline ends. CDR1 and CDR2 from the germline V gene are KGHSH and LQKENI. The CDR3 has 13 residues. Findings and caveats of the study: Researchers reported that CD4+ TCR diversity, though not CD8+, rose significantly by C4D1. Newly diagnosed and completely responding patients shared comparable baseline diversity. Relapsed/refractory patients reportedly had the lowest baseline TCR diversity, below newly diagnosed patients, who were below healthy donors.

The table came from immunoSEQ multiplex PCR; TCRdb's copy has only in-frame clones and leaves some out. The sample holds some 93,000 clones, roughly 92% seen once. Regarding this clone: Its antigen is not identified.

All patients experienced relapse after autologous stem cell transplantation, and brentuximab vedotin exposure was variable. The chain joins TRBV18 to TRBJ2-1, with D possibly matching TRBD2 (5 bases). This specimen was peripheral blood mononuclear cells (PBMCs), taken at baseline. This sequence was found in a human donor with classical Hodgkin lymphoma. CDR3 sequence reads: CASSPLAGSEQFF. DNA of the CDR3: TGTGCCAGCTCACCCCTAGCTGGAAGTGAGCAGTTCTTC.